The entry below describes one T cell receptor beta chain. There is no known antigen for this receptor. The record has no base qualities; no much larger clone is one base away. V and J lose 3 bases and 5 bases, and a span of 11 bases separates them. The germline V gene encodes CDR1 SNHLY and CDR2 FYNNEI. The CDR3 contains 14 residues, cysteine and phenylalanine counted. The read is trimmed to its CDR3 DNA, 42 bases read in frame from base 1. Donors were 39 systemically healthy Caucasian individuals from Russia aged about 6 to 100 years. Each donor gave around 9.5 milliliters of peripheral blood, collected into EDTA-treated Vacutainer tubes. Ficoll-Paque density-gradient centrifugation was used to isolate PBMCs, with at least 7 million per sample. Total RNA, at least 5 micrograms per sample, was extracted from PBMCs with Trizol reagent. Naive CD45RAhigh/CD27high T cell percentages were measured by flow cytometry on a PBMC aliquot from every donor.

The data originate from a study of blood T cells in healthy people across ages (dated by TCRdb to the mid-2010s). At the level of the whole study: In model experiments, template switching captured roughly one uniquely barcoded TCR beta cDNA molecule for every two T cells. To track age-related changes in TCR beta repertoire diversity, the study relied on deep sequencing normalized with unique cDNA molecular identifiers. The donors were divided into four age groups: young (average approximately 15 years), middle-aged (approximately 42), aged (about 61) and long-lived (around 80). To avoid experimental bias, donors of different ages were randomly spread across the sequencing lanes. The study analyzed two additional independent replicas of 1 million unique cDNA reads from the same blood draw for two donors, one aged 18 to 30 and one aged 80 or older.

What the study reported, not specific to this receptor: Estimates of total diversity from one million sequenced T cells were regarded as lower bounds and underestimates. Conclusive comparison of naive and antigen-experienced compartments was prevented by the profiling of bulk unsorted PBMCs. Because the CMV infection status of the donors was unknown, age-related changes in expanded clonotypes may potentially have been confounded. Compared with the aged group, more naive CD4+ T cells, fewer expanded clones and increased TCR diversity were shown by the long-lived group, suggesting age selection. Observed TCR beta diversity per million T cells fell roughly linearly with age, and a significant reduction was already apparent by age around 40. There was a strong correlation between observed TCR beta diversity and the percentage of naive T cells measured by flow cytometry.

The library was prepared using 5' RACE. Sequencing relied on an Illumina HiSeq 2500. A second PCR of roughly 7 to 12 cycles was run with a J-beta primer mix and a sample-barcoded 5' primer. A template-switch 5' adaptor carrying 12 random nucleotides introduced a unique molecular identifier onto each TCR beta cDNA molecule. Each sample yielded at least 3 million CDR3-containing paired-end reads. First-strand cDNA synthesis was performed from all RNA using the Mint cDNA synthesis kit, with priming by a TRBC-specific oligonucleotide. Following uracil-DNA glycosylase treatment, all cDNA underwent a first 18-cycle PCR with the universal primers M1SS and BC2_uni_R. In the paper's pipeline: For normalization, 1 million high-quality reads were randomly selected from each sample, with every read carrying a distinct molecular identifier. Reads sharing molecular identifiers were discarded rather than binned into consensus sequences. MiTCR, with a Q25 quality threshold and the strictest error-elimination algorithm, was used for CDR3 identification, clonotype clustering and error correction. A nonparametric unseen species model using Euler transformation provided a lower-bound estimate of total TCR beta diversity. TCRdb cleaned the public reads at Q25 with fastp, built clones with MiXCR and kept in-frame beta chains. Every entry covers one CDR3 protein and lists the most common genes and DNA from its rows. In this record, the V and J calls reflect TCRdb's handling and not the investigators' own analysis. The sample table lists 1.5 million to 2 million distinct CDR3 sequences, roughly 27% of them with a count of one. The top ten clonotypes cover over 7% of the sample.

This clonotype was sampled from a woman in her 30s in good health. The chain is encoded by TRBV2 joined to TRBJ1-5; the D gene assignment is ambiguous. Source material: blood. The nucleotides read TGTGCCAGCAGTGACACAGCCCGTCATCAGCCCCAGCATTTT. Its protein is CASSDTARHQPQHF.